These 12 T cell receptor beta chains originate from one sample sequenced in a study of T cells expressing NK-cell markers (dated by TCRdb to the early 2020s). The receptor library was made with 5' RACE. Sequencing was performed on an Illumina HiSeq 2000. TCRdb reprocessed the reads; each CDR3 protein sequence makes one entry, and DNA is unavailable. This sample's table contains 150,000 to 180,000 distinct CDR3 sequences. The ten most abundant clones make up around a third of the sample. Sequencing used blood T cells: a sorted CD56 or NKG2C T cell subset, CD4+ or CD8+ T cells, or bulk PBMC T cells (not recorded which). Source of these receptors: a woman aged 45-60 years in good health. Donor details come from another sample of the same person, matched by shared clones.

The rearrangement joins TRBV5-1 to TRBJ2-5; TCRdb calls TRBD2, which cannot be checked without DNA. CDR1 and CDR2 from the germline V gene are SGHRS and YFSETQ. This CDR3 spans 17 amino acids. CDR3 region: CASSSAGTSGTEETQYF.

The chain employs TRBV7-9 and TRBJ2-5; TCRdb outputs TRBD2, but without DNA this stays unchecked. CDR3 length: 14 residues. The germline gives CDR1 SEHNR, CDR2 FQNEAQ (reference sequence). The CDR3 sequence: CASSLTGTAWAQYF.

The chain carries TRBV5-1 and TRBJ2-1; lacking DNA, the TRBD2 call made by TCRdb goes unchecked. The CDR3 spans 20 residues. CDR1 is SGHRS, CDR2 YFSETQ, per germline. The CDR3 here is CASSLYWSSGNAQTYNEQFF.

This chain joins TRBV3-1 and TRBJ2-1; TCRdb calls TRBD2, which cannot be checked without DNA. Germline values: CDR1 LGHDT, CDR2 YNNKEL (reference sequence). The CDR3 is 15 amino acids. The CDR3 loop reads CASSSPDTGPPAQFF.

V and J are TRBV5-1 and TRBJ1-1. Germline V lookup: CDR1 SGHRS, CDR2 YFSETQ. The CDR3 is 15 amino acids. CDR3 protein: CASSLDFSEIGEAFF.

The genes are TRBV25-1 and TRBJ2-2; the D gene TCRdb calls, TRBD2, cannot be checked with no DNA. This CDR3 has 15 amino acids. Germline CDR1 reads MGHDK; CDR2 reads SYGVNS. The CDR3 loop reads CASSPPGRATGELFF.

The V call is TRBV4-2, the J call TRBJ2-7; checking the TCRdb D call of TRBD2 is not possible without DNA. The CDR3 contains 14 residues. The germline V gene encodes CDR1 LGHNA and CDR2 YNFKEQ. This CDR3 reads CASSQVGLHYEQYF.

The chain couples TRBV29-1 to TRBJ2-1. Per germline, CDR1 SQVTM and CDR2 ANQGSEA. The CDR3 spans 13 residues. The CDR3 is CSVEGVSYNEQFF.

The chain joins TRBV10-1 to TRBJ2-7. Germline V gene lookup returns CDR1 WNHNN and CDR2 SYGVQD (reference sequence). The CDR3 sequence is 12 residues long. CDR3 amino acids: CASSEASYEQYF.

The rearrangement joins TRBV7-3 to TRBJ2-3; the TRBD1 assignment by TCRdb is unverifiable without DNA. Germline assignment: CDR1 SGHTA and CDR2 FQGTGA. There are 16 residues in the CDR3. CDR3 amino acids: CASSSGTVTSTDTQYF.

This CDR3 is CASSQGLAGTETQYF. The chain uses TRBV14 and TRBJ2-5; absent DNA, TCRdb's TRBD2 call cannot be checked. This CDR3 is 15 amino acids long. CDR1 and CDR2 (germline): SGHDN, FVKESK.

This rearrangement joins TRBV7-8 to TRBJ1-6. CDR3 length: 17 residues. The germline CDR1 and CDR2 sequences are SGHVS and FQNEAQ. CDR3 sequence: CASSPPNRDYANSPLHF. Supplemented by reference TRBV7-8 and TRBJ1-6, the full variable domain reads GAGVSQSPRYKVAKRGQDVALRCDPISGHVSLFWYQQALGQGPEFLTYFQNEAQLDKSGLPSDRFFAERPEGSVSTLKIQRTQQEDSAVYLCASSPPNRDYANSPLHFGNGTRLTVT.